These T cell receptor beta chains were read from a single sample in a study of T cell responses to AZD1222 COVID-19 vaccine. The assay was immunoSEQ multiplex PCR, and TCRdb's table has in-frame clones only and misses some. The sample contains tens of thousands of clones, 80% to 95% of which appear only once. The sequences come from peripheral blood, collected 28 days after the second dose of the MenACWY control vaccine. The receptors come from an adult who received the MenACWY meningococcal vaccine as a control. CDR3s include the opening cysteine and the closing phenylalanine or tryptophan. The D gene is left open where the match is weak. Rows give clone size only sometimes, using once, few, many, or a class for an expanded clone.

D,size,V,J,length,CDR3,DNA
TRBD1,.,TRBV19,TRBJ1-5,13,CASTTGEGQPQHF,TGTGCCAGTACTACAGGGGAGGGGCAGCCCCAGCATTTT
.,.,TRBV28,TRBJ1-5,14,CASRAQVPNQPQHF,TGTGCCAGCAGGGCCCAAGTCCCCAATCAGCCCCAGCATTTT
.,.,TRBV28,TRBJ2-4,13,CASRDGLKNIQYF,TGTGCCAGTAGGGACGGACTAAAAAACATTCAGTACTTC
.,.,TRBV6-5,TRBJ2-3,12,CASGRNTDTQYF,TGTGCCAGCGGCCGGAACACAGATACGCAGTATTTT
.,.,TRBV10-3,TRBJ2-1,13,CAIRGRDYNEQFF,TGTGCCATCAGGGGTAGGGACTACAATGAGCAGTTCTTC
.,.,TRBV11-2,TRBJ2-1,13,CASSVDYYNEQFF,TGTGCCAGCAGCGTCGACTACTACAATGAGCAGTTCTTC
TRBD2,.,TRBV9,TRBJ2-7,14,CASSPSGGRYEQYF,TGTGCCAGCAGCCCTAGCGGGGGGCGCTACGAGCAGTACTTC
.,.,TRBV30,TRBJ1-3,14,CAWSVPGPGNTIYF,TGTGCCTGGAGTGTTCCAGGGCCTGGAAACACCATATATTTT
TRBD1,.,TRBV2,TRBJ1-1,13,CASSEAQGARAFF,TGTGCCAGCAGTGAAGCGCAGGGGGCCCGGGCTTTCTTT
TRBD1,few,TRBV28,TRBJ1-4,14,CASSSGTVSEKLFF,TGTGCCAGCAGTTCTGGGACAGTTAGCGAAAAACTGTTTTTT
.,.,TRBV10-2,TRBJ1-1,12,CASSEEVAEAFF,TGCGCCAGCAGTGAGGAGGTTGCTGAAGCTTTCTTT
TRBD1,.,TRBV19,TRBJ2-7,13,CASSGTGRYEQYF,TGTGCCAGTAGCGGGACAGGGAGGTACGAGCAGTACTTC
.,.,TRBV11-3,TRBJ2-4,14,CASSGQREPNIQYF,TGTGCCAGCAGCGGGCAGAGGGAGCCAAACATTCAGTACTTC
.,.,TRBV30,TRBJ1-2,12,CAWSAGAYGYTF,TGTGCCTGGTCGGCAGGGGCATATGGCTACACCTTC
.,.,TRBV5-1,TRBJ2-1,16,CASSSGLGDTYNEQFF,TGCGCCAGCAGCTCAGGACTAGGGGACACCTACAATGAGCAGTTCTTC
.,.,TRBV7-9,TRBJ2-3,15,CASSLGASNTDTQYF,TGTGCCAGCAGCTTAGGGGCTAGTAACACAGATACGCAGTATTTT
.,.,TRBV7-2,TRBJ1-4,15,CASSSYASTNEKLFF,TGTGCCAGCAGCTCGTACGCGTCAACTAATGAAAAACTGTTTTTT
TRBD2,.,TRBV3-1/TRBV3-2,TRBJ2-7,14,CASSQDPSGNEQYF,TGTGCCAGCAGCCAAGATCCAAGCGGGAACGAGCAGTACTTC
.,.,TRBV11-2,TRBJ1-2,15,CASSLGSTPRYGYTF,TGTGCCAGCAGCTTAGGAAGTACGCCGAGGTATGGCTACACCTTC
TRBD2,.,TRBV5-1,TRBJ2-1,20,CASSLRGVPKSGLAANEQFF,TGCGCCAGCAGCTTGCGAGGCGTCCCTAAGTCCGGACTAGCGGCCAATGAGCAGTTCTTC
.,.,TRBV2,TRBJ1-4,15,CASSRRTDTNEKLFF,TGTGCCAGCAGTCGTAGGACAGATACTAATGAAAAACTGTTTTTT
.,.,TRBV11-2,TRBJ1-1,11,CASSRTIEAFF,TGTGCCAGCAGCCGGACAATTGAAGCTTTCTTT
.,once,TRBV9,TRBJ1-1,12,CASSAFNTEAFF,TGTGCCAGCAGCGCTTTTAACACTGAAGCTTTCTTT
.,.,TRBV5-4,TRBJ1-1,14,CASSLGSRTLEAFF,TGTGCCAGCAGCTTGGGAAGCAGGACCCTAGAAGCTTTCTTT
TRBD2,.,TRBV6-2/TRBV6-3,TRBJ2-7,15,CASSRAGGRAYEQYF,TGTGCCAGCAGCCGAGCTGGCGGGAGGGCCTACGAGCAGTACTTC
TRBD1,.,TRBV4-2,TRBJ2-7,14,CASSPWTGPYEQYF,TGTGCCAGCAGCCCTTGGACAGGGCCCTACGAGCAGTACTTC